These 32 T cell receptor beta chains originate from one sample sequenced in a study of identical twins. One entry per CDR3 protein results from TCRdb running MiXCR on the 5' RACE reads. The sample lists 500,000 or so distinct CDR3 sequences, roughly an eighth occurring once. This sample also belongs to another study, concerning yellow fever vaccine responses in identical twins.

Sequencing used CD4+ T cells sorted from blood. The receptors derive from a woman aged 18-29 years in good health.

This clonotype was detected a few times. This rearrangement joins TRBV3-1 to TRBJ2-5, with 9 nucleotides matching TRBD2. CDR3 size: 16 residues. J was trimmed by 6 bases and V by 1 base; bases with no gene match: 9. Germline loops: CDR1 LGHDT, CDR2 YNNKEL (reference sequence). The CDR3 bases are TGTGCCAGCAGCCAAGTGACCAGCGGGGGGTGGAAGACCCAGTACTTC. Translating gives CASSQVTSGGWKTQYF.

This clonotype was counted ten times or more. The DNA for the CDR3 is TGTGCCAGCTCTCCTTCGGCCTTAAGGGGCTCCTACGAGCAGTACTTC. It is translated as CASSPSALRGSYEQYF. The rearrangement uses TRBV28 and TRBJ2-7, with D possibly being TRBD1 (5 bases). Germline V lookup: CDR1 MDHEN, CDR2 SYDVKM. This CDR3 is built from 16 residues. Between the trimmed V and J ends, which lost 8 bases and 0 bases, there was a span of 20 bases.

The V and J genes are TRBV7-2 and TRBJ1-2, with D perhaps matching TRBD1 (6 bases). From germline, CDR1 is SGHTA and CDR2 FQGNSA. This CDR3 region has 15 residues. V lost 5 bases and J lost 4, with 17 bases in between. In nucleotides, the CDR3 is TGTGCCAGCAGCCACTCAGGGGAGAGCTTCTATGGCTACACCTTC. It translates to CASSHSGESFYGYTF.

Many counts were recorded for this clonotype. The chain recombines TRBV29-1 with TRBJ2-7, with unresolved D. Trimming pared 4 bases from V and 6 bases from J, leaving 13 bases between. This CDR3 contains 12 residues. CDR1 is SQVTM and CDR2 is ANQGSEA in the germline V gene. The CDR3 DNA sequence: TGCAGCGTTGGGCCTAGTACGGTCGAGCAGTACTTC. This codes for CSVGPSTVEQYF.

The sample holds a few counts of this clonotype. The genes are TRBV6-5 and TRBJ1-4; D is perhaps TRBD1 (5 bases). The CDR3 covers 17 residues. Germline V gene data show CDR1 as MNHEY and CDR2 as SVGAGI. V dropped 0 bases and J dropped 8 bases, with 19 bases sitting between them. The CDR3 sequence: CASSYSIGGSGEEKLFF. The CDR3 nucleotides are TGTGCCAGCAGTTACTCGATCGGGGGATCTGGAGAGGAAAAACTGTTTTTT.

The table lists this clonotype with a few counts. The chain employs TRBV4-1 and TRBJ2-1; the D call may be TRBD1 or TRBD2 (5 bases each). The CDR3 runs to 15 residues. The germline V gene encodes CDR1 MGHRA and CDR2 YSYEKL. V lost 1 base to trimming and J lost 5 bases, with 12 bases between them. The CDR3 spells CASSQVPGRNNEQFF. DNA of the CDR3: TGCGCCAGCAGCCAAGTACCGGGACGTAACAATGAGCAGTTCTTC.

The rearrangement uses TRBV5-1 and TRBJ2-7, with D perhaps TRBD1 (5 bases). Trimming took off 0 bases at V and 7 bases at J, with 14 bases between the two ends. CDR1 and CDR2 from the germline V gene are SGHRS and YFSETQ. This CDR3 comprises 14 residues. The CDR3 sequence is CASSLAQGSGEQYF. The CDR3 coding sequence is TGCGCCAGCAGCTTGGCCCAGGGATCGGGTGAGCAGTACTTC.

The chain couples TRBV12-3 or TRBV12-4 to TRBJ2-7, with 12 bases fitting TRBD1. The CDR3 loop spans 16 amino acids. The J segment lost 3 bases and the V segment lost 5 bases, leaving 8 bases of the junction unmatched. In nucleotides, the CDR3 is TGTGCCAGCAGTCGATCGGGACAGGGGGCCCTCTACGAGCAGTACTTC. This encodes CASSRSGQGALYEQYF.

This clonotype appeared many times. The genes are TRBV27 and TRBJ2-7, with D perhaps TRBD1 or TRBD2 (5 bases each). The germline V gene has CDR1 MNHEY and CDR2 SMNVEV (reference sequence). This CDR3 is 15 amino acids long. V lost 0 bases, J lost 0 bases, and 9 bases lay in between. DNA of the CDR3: TGTGCCAGCAGTTTATCGTCGGGACCCTCCTACGAGCAGTACTTC. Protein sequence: CASSLSSGPSYEQYF.

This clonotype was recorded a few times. The CDR3 DNA follows: TGTGCCAGCAGCCAAGAAATAAAGCGGGGGGGGACAGATACGCAGTATTTT. This codes for CASSQEIKRGGTDTQYF. The chain uses TRBV4-2 and TRBJ2-3, with 10 bases fitting TRBD2. The CDR3 runs to 17 residues. V trimming: 0 bases; J trimming: 3 bases; junction bases outside the gene matches: 6. CDR1 and CDR2 (germline): LGHNA, YNFKEQ.

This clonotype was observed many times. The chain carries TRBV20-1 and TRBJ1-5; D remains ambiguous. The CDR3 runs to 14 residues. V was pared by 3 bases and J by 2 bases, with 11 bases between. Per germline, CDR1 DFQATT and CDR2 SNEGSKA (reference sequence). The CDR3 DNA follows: TGCAGTGCTAGTTCAGGAAATGGCAATCAGCCCCAGCATTTT. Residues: CSASSGNGNQPQHF.

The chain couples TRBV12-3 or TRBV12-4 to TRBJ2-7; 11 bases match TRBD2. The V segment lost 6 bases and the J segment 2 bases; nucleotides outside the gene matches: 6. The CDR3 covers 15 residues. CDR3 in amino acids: CASRPGTSGPYEQYF. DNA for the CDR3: TGTGCCAGCAGACCCGGGACTAGCGGACCCTACGAGCAGTACTTC.

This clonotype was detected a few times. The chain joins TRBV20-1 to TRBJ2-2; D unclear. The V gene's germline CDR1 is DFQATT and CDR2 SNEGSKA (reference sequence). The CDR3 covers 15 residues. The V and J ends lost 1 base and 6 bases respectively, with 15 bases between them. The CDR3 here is CSARGQSGFPGELFF. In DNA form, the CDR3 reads TGCAGTGCTAGAGGCCAGTCTGGTTTTCCCGGGGAGCTGTTTTTT.

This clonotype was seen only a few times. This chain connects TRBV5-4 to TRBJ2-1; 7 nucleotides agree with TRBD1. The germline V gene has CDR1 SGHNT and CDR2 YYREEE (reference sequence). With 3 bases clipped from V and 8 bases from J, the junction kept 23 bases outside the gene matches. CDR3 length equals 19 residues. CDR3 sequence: CASSSYPLQGPTDHDEQFF. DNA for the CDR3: TGTGCCAGCAGCTCCTATCCTTTACAGGGGCCAACTGACCACGATGAGCAGTTCTTC.

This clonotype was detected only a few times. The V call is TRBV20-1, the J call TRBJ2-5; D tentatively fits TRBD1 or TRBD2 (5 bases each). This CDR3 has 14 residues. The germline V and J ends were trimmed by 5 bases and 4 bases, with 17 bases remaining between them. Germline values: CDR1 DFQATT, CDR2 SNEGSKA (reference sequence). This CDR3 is CSARRGTGGETQYF. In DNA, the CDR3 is TGCAGTGCTCGTAGAGGAACAGGAGGAGAGACCCAGTACTTC.

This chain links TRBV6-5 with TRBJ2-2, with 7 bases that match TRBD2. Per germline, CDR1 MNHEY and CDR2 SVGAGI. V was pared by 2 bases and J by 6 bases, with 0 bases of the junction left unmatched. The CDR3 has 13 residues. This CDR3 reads CASSYGGAGELFF. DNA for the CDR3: TGTGCCAGCAGTTACGGGGGGGCCGGGGAGCTGTTTTTT.

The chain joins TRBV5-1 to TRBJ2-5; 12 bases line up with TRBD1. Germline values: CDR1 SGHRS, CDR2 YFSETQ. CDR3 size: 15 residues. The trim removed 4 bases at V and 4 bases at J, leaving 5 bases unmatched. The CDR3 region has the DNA TGCGCCAGCAGCCCCGGGACAGGGGGCCGAGAGACCCAGTACTTC. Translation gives CASSPGTGGRETQYF.

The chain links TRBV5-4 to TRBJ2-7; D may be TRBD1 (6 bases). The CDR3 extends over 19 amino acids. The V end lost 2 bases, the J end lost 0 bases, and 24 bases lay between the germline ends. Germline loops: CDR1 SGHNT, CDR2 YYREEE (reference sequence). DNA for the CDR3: TGTGCCAGCAGCTTTTGGGGGCTCGGGTGGAGGCACGGCTCCTACGAGCAGTACTTC. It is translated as CASSFWGLGWRHGSYEQYF.

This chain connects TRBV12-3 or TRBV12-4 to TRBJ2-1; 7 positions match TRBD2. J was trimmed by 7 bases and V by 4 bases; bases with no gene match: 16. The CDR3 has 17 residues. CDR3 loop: CASSSRPGTNLRNEQFF. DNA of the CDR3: TGTGCCAGCAGTTCACGACCCGGGACTAATCTGCGGAATGAGCAGTTCTTC.

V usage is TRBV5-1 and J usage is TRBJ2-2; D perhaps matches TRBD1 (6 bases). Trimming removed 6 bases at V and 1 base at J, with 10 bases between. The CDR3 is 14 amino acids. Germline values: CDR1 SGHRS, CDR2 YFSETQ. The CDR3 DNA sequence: TGCGCCAGCAAAGTGACAGGGAACACCGGGGAGCTGTTTTTT. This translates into CASKVTGNTGELFF.

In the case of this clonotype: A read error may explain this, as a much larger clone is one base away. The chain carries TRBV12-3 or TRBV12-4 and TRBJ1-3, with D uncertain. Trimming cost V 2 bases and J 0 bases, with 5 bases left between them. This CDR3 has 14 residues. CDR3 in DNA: TGTGCCAGCAGTTTACTGGGCTCTGGAAACACCATATATTTT. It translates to CASSLLGSGNTIYF.

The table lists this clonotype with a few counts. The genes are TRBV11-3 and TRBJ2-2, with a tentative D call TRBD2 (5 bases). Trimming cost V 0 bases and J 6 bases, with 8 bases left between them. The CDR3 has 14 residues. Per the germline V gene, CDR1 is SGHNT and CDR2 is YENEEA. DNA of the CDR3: TGTGCCAGCAGCTTAGATTCGAGGGCCGGGGAGCTGTTTTTT. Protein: CASSLDSRAGELFF.

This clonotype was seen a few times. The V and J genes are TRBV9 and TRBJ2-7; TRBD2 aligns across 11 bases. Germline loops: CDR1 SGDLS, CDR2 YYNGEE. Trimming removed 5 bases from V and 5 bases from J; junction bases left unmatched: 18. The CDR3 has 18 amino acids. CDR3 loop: CASRTAGGSGRAGDEQYF. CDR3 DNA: TGTGCCAGCAGGACAGCGGGTGGTAGCGGGAGGGCAGGCGACGAGCAGTACTTC.

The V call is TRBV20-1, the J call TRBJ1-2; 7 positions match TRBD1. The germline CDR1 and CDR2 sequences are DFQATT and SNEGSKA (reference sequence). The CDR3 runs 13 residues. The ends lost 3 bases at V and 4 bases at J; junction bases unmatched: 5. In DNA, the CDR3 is TGCAGTGCTAGGCCAGGGACAGCCTATGGCTACACCTTC. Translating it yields CSARPGTAYGYTF.

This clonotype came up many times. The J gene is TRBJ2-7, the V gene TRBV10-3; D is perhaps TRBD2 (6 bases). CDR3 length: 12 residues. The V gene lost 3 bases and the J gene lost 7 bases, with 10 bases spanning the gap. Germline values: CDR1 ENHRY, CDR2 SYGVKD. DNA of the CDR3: TGTGCCATCAGTGAACGGGAGCGGGAGCAGTACTTC. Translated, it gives CAISEREREQYF.

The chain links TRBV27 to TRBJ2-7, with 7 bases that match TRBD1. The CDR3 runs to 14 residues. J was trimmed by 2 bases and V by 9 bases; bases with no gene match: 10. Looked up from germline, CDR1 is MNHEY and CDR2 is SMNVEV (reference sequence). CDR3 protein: CARSPRDSPYEQYF. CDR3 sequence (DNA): TGTGCCAGGAGTCCGAGGGACAGCCCCTACGAGCAGTACTTC.

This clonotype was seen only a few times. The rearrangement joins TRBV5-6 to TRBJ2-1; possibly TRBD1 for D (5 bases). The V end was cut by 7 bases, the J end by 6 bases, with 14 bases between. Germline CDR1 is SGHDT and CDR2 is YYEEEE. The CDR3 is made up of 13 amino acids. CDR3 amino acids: CASGLDSSNEQFF. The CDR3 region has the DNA TGTGCCAGCGGCCTAGACAGTTCCAATGAGCAGTTCTTC.

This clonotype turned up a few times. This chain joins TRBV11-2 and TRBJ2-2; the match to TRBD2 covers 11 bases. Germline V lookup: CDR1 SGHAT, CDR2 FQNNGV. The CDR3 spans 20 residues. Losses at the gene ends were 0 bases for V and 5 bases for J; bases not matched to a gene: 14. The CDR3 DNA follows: TGTGCCAGCAGCTTAGATCTGTCTAGCGGGAGGATTGTATATACCGGGGAGCTGTTTTTT. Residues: CASSLDLSSGRIVYTGELFF.

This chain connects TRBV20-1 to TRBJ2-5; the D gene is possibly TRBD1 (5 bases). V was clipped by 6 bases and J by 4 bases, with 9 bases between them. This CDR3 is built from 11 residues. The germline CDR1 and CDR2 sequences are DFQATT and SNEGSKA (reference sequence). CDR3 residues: CSAVTVETQYF. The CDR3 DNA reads TGCAGTGCCGTGACAGTAGAGACCCAGTACTTC.

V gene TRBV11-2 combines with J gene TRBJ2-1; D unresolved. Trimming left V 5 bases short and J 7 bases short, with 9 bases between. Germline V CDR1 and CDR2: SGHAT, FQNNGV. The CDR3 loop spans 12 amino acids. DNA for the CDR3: TGTGCCAGCAGCCAAATTCGGAATGAGCAGTTCTTC. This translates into CASSQIRNEQFF.

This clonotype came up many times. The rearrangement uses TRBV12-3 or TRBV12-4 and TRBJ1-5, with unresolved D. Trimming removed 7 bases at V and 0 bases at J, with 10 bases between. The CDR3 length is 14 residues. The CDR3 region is CASIRGGSNQPQHF. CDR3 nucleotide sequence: TGTGCCAGCATTAGAGGTGGTAGCAATCAGCCCCAGCATTTT.

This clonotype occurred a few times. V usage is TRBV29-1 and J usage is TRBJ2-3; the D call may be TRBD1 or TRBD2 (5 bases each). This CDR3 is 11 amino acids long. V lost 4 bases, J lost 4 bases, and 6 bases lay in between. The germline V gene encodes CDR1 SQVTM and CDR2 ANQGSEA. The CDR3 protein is CSVGGSDTQYF. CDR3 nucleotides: TGCAGCGTTGGGGGGTCAGATACGCAGTATTTT.